This T cell receptor beta chain was captured in a study of T cell responses to AZD1222 COVID-19 vaccine. TCRdb's copy holds only in-frame clones and misses some; the assay was immunoSEQ multiplex PCR. The data contain over 130,000 clones, more than 70% of them singletons. CDR1 is SGHTA and CDR2 is FQGNSA in the germline V gene. The length of the CDR3 is 14 residues. The V gene lost 8 bases and the J gene lost 3 bases, with 15 bases spanning the gap. The rearrangement joins TRBV7-2 to TRBJ2-3; perhaps TRBD2 as D (5 bases). Here the sequenced sample was peripheral blood, taken 28 days after the second AZD1222 dose. The source of this sequence is an adult who received the AZD1222 COVID-19 vaccine. CDR3 nucleotides: TGTGCCAGCGGAGTACGAGGGTCGACAGATACGCAGTATTTT. Its translation is CASGVRGSTDTQYF.